The clone carrying this T cell receptor beta chain has only a few counts. Assay used: immunoSEQ multiplex PCR; TCRdb lists only in-frame clones, some missing. The top ten clones hold approximately 6% of a sample with about 250,000 clones, 86% of them seen once. This record belongs to a study of blood T cell repertoires in COVID-19. There are 17 residues in the CDR3. V was pared by 1 base and J by 9 bases, with 22 bases between. Germline V gene sequence: CDR1 LGHDT, CDR2 YNNKEL (reference sequence). V usage is TRBV3-1 (or the pseudogene TRBV3-2) and J usage is TRBJ2-1, with a weak D call TRBD2 (7 bases). Sequencing was performed on peripheral blood. The sequence came from a woman older than 75 with COVID-19, enrolled during active disease. The CDR3 DNA is TGTGCCAGCAGCCAAGTCCGGGGGGTCCTCCCCAGGGGTGAGCAGTTCTTC. Its protein product is CASSQVRGVLPRGEQFF.